The 2 T cell receptor beta chains below all came from one sample that was sequenced in a study of T cells in Graves' hyperthyroidism and ophthalmopathy (dated by TCRdb to the late 2010s). The library was built by means of multiplex PCR. TCRdb lists the instrument as Illumina HiSeq 2000. Amplification of TCR beta CDR3 regions was carried out from RNA transcripts. The first round of RT-PCR for the TCR CDR3 was performed with the HTBI primer set and the Qiagen OneStep RT-PCR kit. TCRdb's own reprocessing of the public reads used fastp at Q25 and MiXCR and kept productive beta chains. Each CDR3 protein appears once, grouped with its most common genes and DNA. This sample holds hundreds of thousands of distinct CDR3 sequences; roughly a quarter were observed only once. The ten largest clonotypes hold around 11% of the sample. Sequenced material: blood. All receptors come from a woman aged 25 to 39 with Graves' ophthalmopathy.

With regard to this clonotype: One end of the junction fails to match germline, which may point to a read error. V gene TRBV15 combines with J gene TRBJ1-3; D call uncertain. CDR1 LNHNV and CDR2 YYDKDF come from the germline V gene (reference sequence). The CDR3 is 15 residues long. The CDR3 sequence: CATSQSLRSGDTIYF. DNA for the CDR3: TGTGCCACCAGTCAAAGCCTAAGGAGTGGAGACACCATATATTTT.

This clonotype was seen at least ten times. Given a much more abundant clone one base away, this may be a read error. This chain connects TRBV6-1 to TRBJ2-5; TRBD2 agrees at 10 bases. There are 14 residues in the CDR3. The germline V gene encodes CDR1 MNHNS and CDR2 SASEGT. The CDR3 coding sequence is TGTGCCAGCAGTGGAGCGGGGGGGCAAGAGACCAAGTACTTC. Its translation is CASSGAGGQETKYF.